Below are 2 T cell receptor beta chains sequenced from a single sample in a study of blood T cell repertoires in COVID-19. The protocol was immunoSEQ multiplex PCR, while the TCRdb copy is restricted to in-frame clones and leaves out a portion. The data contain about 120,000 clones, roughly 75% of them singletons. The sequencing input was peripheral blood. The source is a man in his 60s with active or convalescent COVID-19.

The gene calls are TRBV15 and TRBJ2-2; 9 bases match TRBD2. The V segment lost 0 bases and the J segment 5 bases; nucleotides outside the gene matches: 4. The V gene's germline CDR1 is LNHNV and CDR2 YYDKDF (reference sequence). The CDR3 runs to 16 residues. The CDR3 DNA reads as TGTGCCACCAGCAGAGATCTAGCGGGGTTGACCGGGGAGCTGTTTTTT. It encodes CATSRDLAGLTGELFF.

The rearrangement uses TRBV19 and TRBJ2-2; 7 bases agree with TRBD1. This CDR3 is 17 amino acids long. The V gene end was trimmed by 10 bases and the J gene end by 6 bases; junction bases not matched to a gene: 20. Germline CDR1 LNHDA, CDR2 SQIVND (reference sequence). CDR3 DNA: TGTGCCACCTCGACCCACGGACAGGTGAGAAGGTCCGGGGAGCTGTTTTTT. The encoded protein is CATSTHGQVRRSGELFF.